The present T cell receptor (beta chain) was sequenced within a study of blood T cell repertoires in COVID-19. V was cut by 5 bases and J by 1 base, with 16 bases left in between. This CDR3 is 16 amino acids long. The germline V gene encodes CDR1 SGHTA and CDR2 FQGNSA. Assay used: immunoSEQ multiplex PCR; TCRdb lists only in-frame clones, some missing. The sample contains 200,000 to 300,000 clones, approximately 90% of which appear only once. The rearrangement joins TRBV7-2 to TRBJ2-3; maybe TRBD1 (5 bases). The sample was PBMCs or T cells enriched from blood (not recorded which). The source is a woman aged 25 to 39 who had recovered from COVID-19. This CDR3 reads CASSPRQSSGTDTQYF. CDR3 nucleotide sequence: TGTGCCAGCAGCCCTCGACAGAGTTCCGGCACAGATACGCAGTATTTT.